This is a list of T cell receptor beta chains from one sample in a study of neurological immune-mediated disorders. Each CDR3 protein is one row after TCRdb ran MiXCR on the 5' RACE reads. The table shows approximately 30,000 distinct CDR3 sequences, with 21% occurring only once. Source material: PBMCs. All receptors derive from a woman aged 60-75 years in good health. The CDR3 runs from the conserved cysteine through the conserved F or W. A D gene is named only where the DNA matches it firmly. Not every row has a clone size; where given, it reads once, few, many or a size class.

TRBJ2-2 | TRBV7-6 | TRBD2 | many | CASSLEAGLTGELFF | TGTGCCAGCAGCTTAGAAGCGGGGCTCACCGGGGAGCTGTTTTTT
TRBJ2-1 | TRBV19 | - | few | CASSSRPTEQFF | TGTGCCAGTAGTTCCCGACCGACGGAGCAGTTCTTC
TRBJ2-4 | TRBV3-1 | TRBD2 | many | CASSPGLAGALKNIQYF | TGTGCCAGCAGCCCGGGACTAGCGGGAGCCCTCAAAAACATTCAGTACTTC
TRBJ1-1 | TRBV18 | - | - | CASSPEMNTEAFF | TGTGCCAGCTCACCGGAGATGAACACTGAAGCTTTCTTT
TRBJ1-2 | TRBV15 | - | medium-sized | CATSRKGSGYGYTF | TGTGCCACCAGCAGGAAAGGGTCAGGCTATGGCTACACCTTC
TRBJ1-1 | TRBV5-1 | - | - | CASTFRESSTEAFF | TGCGCCAGCACCTTCAGGGAGAGCAGCACTGAAGCTTTCTTT
TRBJ2-7 | TRBV4-2 | TRBD1 | many | CASSQSGQVYEQYF | TGTGCCAGCAGCCAATCGGGACAGGTCTACGAGCAGTACTTC
TRBJ1-1 | TRBV28 | - | - | CASSLGYTEAFF | TGTGCCAGCAGTTTAGGGTACACTGAAGCTTTCTTT
TRBJ2-3 | TRBV5-4 | - | many | CASSLVVRTDTQYF | TGTGCCAGCAGCTTGGTGGTCCGCACAGATACGCAGTATTTT
TRBJ2-3 | TRBV11-2 | TRBD2 | - | CASSFLAGGQTDTQYF | TGTGCCAGCAGCTTCCTAGCGGGAGGACAGACAGATACGCAGTATTTT
TRBJ2-5 | TRBV10-3 | TRBD2 | few | CAISDGTSVQETQYF | TGTGCCATCAGTGATGGTACTAGCGTTCAAGAGACCCAGTACTTC
TRBJ2-6 | TRBV7-3 | TRBD1 | many | CASSLTGVRQANVLTF | TGTGCCAGCAGTCTAACAGGGGTGCGGCAGGCCAACGTCCTGACTTTC
TRBJ2-3 | TRBV11-2 | - | - | CASSSDMTDTQYF | TGTGCCAGCAGCTCAGACATGACAGATACGCAGTATTTT
TRBJ1-1 | TRBV11-2 | - | many | CASNKMGLTEAFF | TGTGCCAGCAACAAAATGGGGTTAACTGAAGCTTTCTTT
TRBJ1-2 | TRBV27 | - | - | CASRGIEWHYGYTF | TGTGCCAGCCGCGGGATAGAATGGCACTATGGCTACACCTTC
TRBJ2-7 | TRBV7-6 | - | many | CASSSREFTNQYF | TGTGCCAGCAGCTCTAGGGAGTTTACGAATCAGTACTTC
TRBJ2-1 | TRBV5-1 | TRBD1 | many | CASSFYRWDRAENEQFF | TGCGCCAGCAGCTTCTACCGTTGGGACAGGGCAGAAAATGAGCAGTTCTTC
TRBJ2-3 | TRBV9 | - | many | CASSVAGTLIYF | TGTGCCAGCAGCGTAGCTGGGACGTTAATCTATTTT
TRBJ2-7 | TRBV4-3 | - | - | CASSQEVWGTPSYEQYF | TGCGCCAGCAGCCAAGAGGTCTGGGGCACCCCCTCCTACGAGCAGTACTTC
TRBJ2-1 | TRBV7-2 | - | many | CASSLEGQTYNEQFF | TGTGCCAGCAGCTTAGAAGGACAGACCTACAATGAGCAGTTCTTC
TRBJ1-1 | TRBV5-1 | TRBD1 | - | CASSPGTGWEAFF | TGCGCCAGCAGCCCAGGGACAGGGTGGGAAGCTTTCTTT
TRBJ2-1 | TRBV28 | TRBD2 | - | CASSDGASGLLVQFF | TGTGCCAGCAGTGATGGGGCTAGCGGGCTTCTAGTGCAGTTCTTC
TRBJ2-7 | TRBV7-9 | TRBD2 | many | CASSYGLAVYEQYF | TGTGCCAGCAGCTATGGACTAGCCGTCTACGAGCAGTACTTC
TRBJ2-1 | TRBV10-3 | TRBD2 | many | CAISGQGTSGSYEQFF | TGTGCCATCAGCGGACAGGGAACTAGCGGGAGCTATGAGCAGTTCTTC
TRBJ2-7 | TRBV18 | - | many | CASSPGASYEQYF | TGTGCCAGCTCACCCGGGGCCTCCTACGAGCAGTACTTC
TRBJ1-6 | TRBV7-9 | - | many | CASSPSSYNSPLHF | TGTGCCAGCAGCCCGAGCTCCTATAATTCACCCCTCCACTTT
TRBJ1-1 | TRBV2 | - | many | CASSEEVNTEAFF | TGTGCCAGCAGTGAGGAGGTGAACACTGAAGCTTTCTTT
TRBJ2-1 | TRBV28 | - | once | CASSYPLAGTSYNEQFF | TGTGCCAGCAGTTACCCCCTGGCGGGAACCTCCTACAATGAGCAGTTCTTC
TRBJ1-1 | TRBV27 | TRBD1 | many | CASSPRQGRWTEAFF | TGTGCCAGCAGCCCCAGACAGGGGCGATGGACTGAAGCTTTCTTT
TRBJ2-1 | TRBV4-2 | - | - | CASSRGSVGVDEQFF | TGTGCCAGCAGTCGGGGTTCGGTTGGGGTAGATGAGCAGTTCTTC
TRBJ2-7 | TRBV19 | TRBD1 | many | CASSHGTGGFEQYF | TGTGCCAGTAGTCACGGGACAGGGGGATTCGAGCAGTACTTC
TRBJ2-5 | TRBV12-3/TRBV12-4 | - | many | CASAKGDLVETQYF | TGTGCCAGCGCGAAGGGGGATCTGGTGGAGACCCAGTACTTC
TRBJ2-2 | TRBV6-2/TRBV6-3 | - | many | CASTAVWAVTGELFF | TGTGCCAGCACTGCCGTTTGGGCTGTCACCGGGGAGCTGTTTTTT
TRBJ2-3 | TRBV7-2 | TRBD2 | many | CASSSGLASDTQYF | TGTGCCAGCAGCTCGGGACTAGCTTCAGATACGCAGTATTTT
TRBJ2-2 | TRBV24-1 | - | many | CATSDFSGGGELFF | TGTGCCACCAGTGATTTTTCAGGCGGCGGGGAGCTGTTTTTT
TRBJ1-5 | TRBV20-1 | - | many | CSASVVAGSGQPQHF | TGCAGTGCTAGTGTCGTGGCGGGGTCAGGGCAGCCCCAGCATTTT
TRBJ2-7 | TRBV12-3/TRBV12-4 | TRBD2 | many | CASSSQREAQYF | TGTGCCAGCAGCAGTCAGCGGGAGGCGCAGTACTTC
TRBJ1-4 | TRBV7-2 | - | few | CASSSGTSGEKLFF | TGTGCCAGCAGCTCGGGGACATCGGGAGAAAAACTGTTTTTT
TRBJ1-2 | TRBV5-1 | TRBD1 | many | CASSPGQGVHYGYTF | TGCGCCAGCAGCCCGGGACAGGGAGTTCACTATGGCTACACCTTC
TRBJ2-2 | TRBV10-3 | - | many | CAISEPYLGSELFF | TGTGCCATCAGTGAGCCTTATCTCGGGAGTGAGCTGTTTTTT
TRBJ2-7 | TRBV5-1 | - | many | CASRYGLTLGEQYF | TGCGCCAGCAGATACGGACTGACCCTCGGCGAGCAGTACTTC
TRBJ1-5 | TRBV7-2 | - | medium-sized | CASAVGRGQGQPQHF | TGTGCCAGCGCTGTTGGCAGGGGTCAGGGTCAGCCCCAGCATTTT
TRBJ2-6 | TRBV25-1 | - | many | CASSEIGGVSGANVLTF | TGTGCCAGCAGTGAAATCGGGGGCGTATCTGGGGCCAACGTCCTGACTTTC
TRBJ2-5 | TRBV29-1 | - | many | CSTRGWEQETQYF | TGCAGTACCCGAGGCTGGGAACAAGAGACCCAGTACTTC
TRBJ1-1 | TRBV10-3 | TRBD1 | many | CAISVSGGTEAFF | TGTGCCATCAGCGTTTCAGGGGGGACTGAAGCTTTCTTT
TRBJ2-2 | TRBV5-6 | - | many | CASSFLYGTGELFF | TGTGCCAGCAGCTTTCTTTATGGCACCGGGGAGCTGTTTTTT
TRBJ2-7 | TRBV14 | TRBD2 | many | CASSQVAGGLPYEQYF | TGTGCCAGCAGCCAAGTAGCGGGGGGCCTACCGTACGAGCAGTACTTC
TRBJ2-3 | TRBV11-3 | - | many | CASSTDWDGSTDTQYF | TGTGCCAGCAGCACCGACTGGGACGGAAGCACAGATACGCAGTATTTT
TRBJ2-1 | TRBV7-2 | TRBD2 | many | CASSSSGLARNNEQFF | TGTGCCAGCAGCTCATCAGGACTAGCGAGGAACAATGAGCAGTTCTTC
TRBJ2-1 | TRBV6-2/TRBV6-3 | - | many | CASSYQVGSNEQFF | TGTGCCAGCAGTTACCAAGTGGGGTCCAATGAGCAGTTCTTC
TRBJ2-7 | TRBV7-2 | TRBD2 | many | CASSLTRPSGGGFELYF | TGTGCCAGCAGCCTCACCCGTCCTAGCGGGGGGGGGTTTGAGCTGTACTTC
TRBJ2-7 | TRBV5-1 | TRBD1 | many | CASSLRSSGTARGEQYF | TGCGCCAGCAGCCTTCGCTCCTCCGGGACAGCCAGGGGCGAGCAGTACTTC
TRBJ2-7 | TRBV20-1 | - | many | CSAKGGATYEQYF | TGCAGTGCTAAGGGGGGAGCCACCTACGAGCAGTACTTC
TRBJ1-2 | TRBV27 | - | many | CASSFNGDYGYTF | TGTGCCAGCAGTTTTAACGGGGATTATGGCTACACCTTC